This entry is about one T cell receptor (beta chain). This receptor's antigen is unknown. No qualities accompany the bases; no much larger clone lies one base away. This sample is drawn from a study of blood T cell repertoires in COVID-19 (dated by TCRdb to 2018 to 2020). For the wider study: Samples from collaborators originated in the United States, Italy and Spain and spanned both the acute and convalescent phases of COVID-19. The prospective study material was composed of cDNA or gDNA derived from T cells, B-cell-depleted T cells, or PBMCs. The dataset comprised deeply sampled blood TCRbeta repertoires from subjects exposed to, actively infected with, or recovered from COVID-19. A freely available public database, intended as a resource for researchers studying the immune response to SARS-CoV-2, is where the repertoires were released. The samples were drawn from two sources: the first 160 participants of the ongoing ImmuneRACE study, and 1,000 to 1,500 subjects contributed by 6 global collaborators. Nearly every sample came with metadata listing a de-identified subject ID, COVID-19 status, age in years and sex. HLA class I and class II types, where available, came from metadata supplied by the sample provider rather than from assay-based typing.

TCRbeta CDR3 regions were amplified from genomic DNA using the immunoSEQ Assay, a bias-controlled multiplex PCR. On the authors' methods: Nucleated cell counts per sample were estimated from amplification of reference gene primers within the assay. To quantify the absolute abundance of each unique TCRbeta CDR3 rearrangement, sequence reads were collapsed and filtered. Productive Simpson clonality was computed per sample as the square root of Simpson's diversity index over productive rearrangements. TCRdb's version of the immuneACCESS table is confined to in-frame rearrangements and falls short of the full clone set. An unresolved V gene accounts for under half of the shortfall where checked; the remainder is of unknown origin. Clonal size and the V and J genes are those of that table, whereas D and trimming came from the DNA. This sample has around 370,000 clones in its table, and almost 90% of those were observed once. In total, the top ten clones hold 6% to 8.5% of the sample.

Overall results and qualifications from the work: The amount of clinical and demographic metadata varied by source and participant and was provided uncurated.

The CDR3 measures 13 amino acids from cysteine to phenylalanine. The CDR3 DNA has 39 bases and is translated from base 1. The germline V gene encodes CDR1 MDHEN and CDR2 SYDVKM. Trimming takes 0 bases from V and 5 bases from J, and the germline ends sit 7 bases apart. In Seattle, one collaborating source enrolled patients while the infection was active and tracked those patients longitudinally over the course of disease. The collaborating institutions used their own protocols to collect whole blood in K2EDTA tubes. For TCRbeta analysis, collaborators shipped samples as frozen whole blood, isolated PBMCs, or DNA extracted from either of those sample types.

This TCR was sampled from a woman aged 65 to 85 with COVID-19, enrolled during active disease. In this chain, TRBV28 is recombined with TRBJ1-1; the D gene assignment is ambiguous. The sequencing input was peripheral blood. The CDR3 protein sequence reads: CASSLWGSTEAFF. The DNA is TGTGCCAGCAGTTTATGGGGGAGTACTGAAGCTTTCTTT.